The 12 T cell receptor beta chains listed next were all sequenced from one sample in a study of post-analysis software for immune sequencing data. Study observations and caveats: Comparison of patients with controls showed four or five TRBV segments more frequent in patients, TRBV5-6, TRBV5-1 and TRBV20-1 among them.

The TCR beta cDNA libraries contained unique molecular identifiers. One entry per CDR3 protein results from TCRdb running MiXCR on the PCR reads. Of about 460,000 distinct CDR3 sequences listed, less than 45% are singletons. These receptors have no identified antigens. Material: blood. Receptors originate from a girl aged 10 to 17 with multiple sclerosis.

This clonotype was observed a handful of times. This chain links TRBV4-2 with TRBJ2-4; D perhaps matches TRBD2 (5 bases). With 0 bases removed from V and 0 bases from J, the gap between germline ends came to 18 bases. Germline CDR1 reads LGHNA; CDR2 reads YNFKEQ. The CDR3 contains 19 residues. This CDR3 is CASSQEIGGGRLAKNIQYF. The DNA of the CDR3 is TGTGCCAGCAGCCAAGAAATTGGCGGAGGACGACTAGCCAAAAACATTCAGTACTTC.

This chain links TRBV20-1 with TRBJ2-7, with TRBD2 matching 10 bases. The germline CDR1 and CDR2 sequences are DFQATT and SNEGSKA (reference sequence). The V segment lost 6 bases and the J segment 5 bases; nucleotides outside the gene matches: 10. The CDR3 has 14 residues. CDR3 amino acids: CSAPPSGSSHEQYF. The DNA for the CDR3 is TGCAGTGCGCCCCCTAGCGGGAGTTCCCACGAGCAGTACTTC.

This chain connects TRBV15 to TRBJ2-1; TRBD2 agrees at 8 bases. This CDR3 region has 17 residues. Losses at the gene ends were 0 bases for V and 5 bases for J; bases not matched to a gene: 9. Germline lookup yields CDR1 LNHNV and CDR2 YYDKDF (reference sequence). The CDR3 is CATSREGGGRPDNEQFF. As DNA, the CDR3 is TGTGCCACCAGCAGAGAGGGGGGCGGGAGGCCCGACAATGAGCAGTTCTTC.

This chain joins TRBV4-3 and TRBJ2-7; TRBD2 matches 8 bases. The CDR3 has 15 amino acids. Unmatched junction bases numbered 8, after V lost 0 bases and J lost 7 bases. CDR1 is LGHNA and CDR2 is YSLEER in the germline V gene. The CDR3 here is CASSQEDSGTGEQYF. In DNA form, the CDR3 reads TGCGCCAGCAGCCAAGAGGATAGCGGGACGGGGGAGCAGTACTTC.

The chain uses TRBV7-6 and TRBJ2-3, with a tentative D call TRBD2 (6 bases). Trimming stripped 6 bases from V and 9 bases from J, with 28 bases between. CDR1 and CDR2 from the germline V gene are SGHVS and FNYEAQ. This CDR3 is built from 17 residues. CDR3 DNA: TGTGCCAGCAGTTCCCGGCGGGAATCAGGGAACCTAGCAACGCAGTATTTT. This gives the protein CASSSRRESGNLATQYF.

The chain is built from TRBV4-3 and TRBJ2-3, with TRBD2 identical over 11 bases. The CDR3 is 17 amino acids. With V trimmed by 0 bases and J by 2 bases, 4 bases remained unmatched. The germline gives CDR1 LGHNA, CDR2 YSLEER. CDR3 in amino acids: CASSQDLGLAATDTQYF. The CDR3 nucleotides are TGCGCCAGCAGCCAAGATTTGGGACTAGCGGCCACAGATACGCAGTATTTT.

The J gene is TRBJ2-3, the V gene TRBV7-3, with a possible D match to TRBD1 (6 bases). Per the germline V gene, CDR1 is SGHTA and CDR2 is FQGTGA. V was clipped by 4 bases and J by 7 bases, with 15 bases between them. The CDR3 covers 14 residues. This CDR3 is CASSSGQGLHTQYF. The CDR3 nucleotides are TGTGCCAGCAGCTCGGGACAAGGGTTGCATACGCAGTATTTT.

V gene TRBV28 combines with J gene TRBJ1-2, with TRBD1 matching 9 bases. This CDR3 is built from 13 residues. The germline CDR1 and CDR2 sequences are MDHEN and SYDVKM. Trimming at V came to 5 bases and at J to 6 bases, leaving 4 bases not matched to a gene. The CDR3 protein is CASSADRGNGYTF. CDR3 sequence (DNA): TGTGCCAGCAGTGCGGACAGGGGAAATGGCTACACCTTC.

This clonotype was counted at least ten times. A junction boundary mismatches the germline segment, possibly from a read error. The V and J genes are TRBV5-1 and TRBJ2-3; D unclear. Looked up from germline, CDR1 is SGHRS and CDR2 is YFSETQ. The CDR3 totals 12 residues. CDR3 region: CASSLGSDTQYF. In DNA form, the CDR3 reads TGTGCCAGCAGCTTAGGGTCAGATACGCAGTATTTT.

There are a few counts of this clonotype. The chain joins TRBV6-1 to TRBJ1-4, with D possibly being TRBD1 (5 bases). The germline V gene encodes CDR1 MNHNS and CDR2 SASEGT. The CDR3 totals 15 residues. Trimming shortened V by 6 bases and J by 3 bases, and 14 bases separated the two germline ends. The DNA of the CDR3 is TGTGCCAGCAGACGTCAGGGCACCGCTAATGAAAAACTGTTTTTT. Residues: CASRRQGTANEKLFF.

The chain employs TRBV12-3 or TRBV12-4 and TRBJ2-7; D possibly corresponds to TRBD2 (7 bases). V was trimmed by 4 bases and J by 3 bases, leaving 25 bases between them. This CDR3 contains 18 residues. For the CDR3, the DNA is TGTGCCAGCAGTTCTCCCACAGTTGGGGGGGCGATCTTCTACGAGCAGTACTTC. Its protein is CASSSPTVGGAIFYEQYF.

The chain carries TRBV28 and TRBJ2-3; possibly TRBD2 for D (5 bases). This CDR3 is 16 amino acids long. The germline gives CDR1 MDHEN, CDR2 SYDVKM. Between the trimmed V and J ends, which lost 3 bases and 3 bases, there was a span of 16 bases. CDR3 amino acids: CASSFKVGVRTDTQYF. CDR3 DNA sequence: TGTGCCAGCAGTTTTAAGGTGGGAGTGAGAACAGATACGCAGTATTTT.